Presented here are 26 T cell receptor beta chains from one specimen sequenced in a study of cytomegalovirus exposure and HLA in healthy donors (dated by TCRdb to about 2017). The library was obtained by the immunoSEQ multiplex PCR assay. The multiplex PCR relied on a mix of 60 forward primers for TCR Vbeta segments and 13 reverse primers for TCR Jbeta segments. Not all clones reach the TCRdb copy of this immuneACCESS table, which keeps in-frame sequences only. Checked studies attribute under half of the gap to unresolved V genes and leave the rest unexplained. Within this sample are around 300,000 clones, with almost 85% of them counted one time only. Clones ranked in the top ten supply about 2% of the sample. Sample: PBMCs. These receptors all stem from a middle-aged woman in good health and CMV-seropositive.

The rearrangement links TRBV5-1 to TRBJ1-3; possibly TRBD1 for D (6 bases). There are 16 residues in the CDR3. Per germline, CDR1 SGHRS and CDR2 YFSETQ. V lost 5 bases and J 0 bases, leaving 15 bases between the germline ends. The chain's CDR3 is CASRHTTGSSGNTIYF. In nucleotides, the CDR3 is TGCGCCAGCAGGCATACTACAGGGTCCTCTGGAAACACCATATATTTT.

V and J are TRBV19 and TRBJ1-6; 8 bases map to TRBD1. The V gene's germline CDR1 is LNHDA and CDR2 SQIVND (reference sequence). The CDR3 contains 15 residues. The J segment lost 10 bases and the V segment lost 1 base, leaving 6 bases of the junction unmatched. DNA of the CDR3: TGTGCCAGTAGTATAGGGCAGGGGGCGCGGTCACCCCTCCACTTT. The encoded protein is CASSIGQGARSPLHF.

The V and J genes are TRBV5-8 and TRBJ1-1; weak D call: TRBD1 (6 bases). Germline V gives CDR1 SGHTS, CDR2 YDEGEE. V was clipped by 4 bases and J by 4 bases, with 14 bases between them. The CDR3 sequence is 14 residues long. As DNA, the CDR3 is TGTGCCAGCAGCCTAACAGGGAGCGGCACTGAAGCTTTCTTT. Translating gives CASSLTGSGTEAFF.

In its sample, this clone was seen a few times. The gene calls are TRBV25-1 and TRBJ2-3; TRBD2 agrees at 10 bases. The trim removed 9 bases at V and 1 base at J, leaving 13 bases unmatched. The length of the CDR3 is 17 residues. Germline assignment: CDR1 MGHDK and CDR2 SYGVNS. This chain's CDR3 is CASRRMSSGRGTDTQYF. In DNA form, the CDR3 reads TGTGCCAGTCGGCGGATGTCTAGCGGGAGAGGCACAGATACGCAGTATTTT.

The chain links TRBV11-3 to TRBJ1-1; D unresolved. V was clipped by 3 bases and J by 3 bases, with 11 bases between them. The CDR3 runs 14 residues. Germline V CDR1 and CDR2: SGHNT, YENEEA. DNA of the CDR3: TGTGCCAGCAGCTTGACATCAGTGGACACTGAAGCTTTCTTT. Protein sequence: CASSLTSVDTEAFF.

The V gene is TRBV27, the J gene TRBJ2-3; no firm D call. Trimming cost V 2 bases and J 1 base, with 13 bases left between them. Germline loops: CDR1 MNHEY, CDR2 SMNVEV (reference sequence). This CDR3 has 16 residues. CDR3 DNA sequence: TGTGCCAGCAGTTTAGTTCCCGGCAGCGGCACAGATACGCAGTATTTT. Its protein is CASSLVPGSGTDTQYF.

This chain links TRBV28 with TRBJ2-5; the match to TRBD2 covers 7 bases. CDR1 is MDHEN and CDR2 is SYDVKM in the germline V gene. J was trimmed by 1 base and V by 2 bases; bases with no gene match: 4. This CDR3 comprises 15 residues. CDR3 protein: CASSLVGGSQETQYF. In DNA, the CDR3 is TGTGCCAGCAGTTTAGTAGGCGGGAGCCAAGAGACCCAGTACTTC.

This chain links TRBV5-1 with TRBJ2-3, with D possibly TRBD2 on 5 matching bases. V lost 1 base to trimming and J lost 4 bases, with 13 bases between them. Germline V lookup: CDR1 SGHRS, CDR2 YFSETQ. The CDR3 runs to 15 residues. In DNA, the CDR3 is TGCGCCAGCAGCTTGATCACTAGTCAGTCAGATACGCAGTATTTT. Translating gives CASSLITSQSDTQYF.

The J gene is TRBJ1-3, the V gene TRBV12-5, with D perhaps matching TRBD1 (6 bases). The ends were cut back, 1 base at V and 0 bases at J, with 16 bases in the middle. The germline V gene encodes CDR1 LGHNT and CDR2 FRNRAP. The CDR3 loop spans 18 amino acids. The CDR3 protein is CASGLASGTGLSGNTIYF. CDR3 sequence (DNA): TGTGCTAGTGGTTTGGCCTCCGGAACAGGGCTCTCTGGAAACACCATATATTTT.

The genes are TRBV7-9 and TRBJ2-3; 7 nucleotides line up with TRBD2. The CDR3 spans 14 residues. Germline CDR1 and CDR2: SEHNR and FQNEAQ (reference sequence). The V and J ends lost 4 bases and 2 bases, in that order; junction bases with no gene match: 3. This CDR3 reads CASSSSGNTDTQYF. The CDR3 nucleotides are TGTGCCAGCAGCTCCAGCGGGAACACAGATACGCAGTATTTT.

Only one count was recorded for this clone. The chain carries TRBV5-6 and TRBJ1-3; a weak D match, TRBD1 (5 bases). The germline V gene encodes CDR1 SGHDT and CDR2 YYEEEE. The CDR3 has 16 residues. Trimming removed 4 bases from V and 0 bases from J, with 14 bases in between. CDR3 sequence: CASSPLGGDSGNTIYF. CDR3 bases: TGTGCCAGCAGCCCACTTGGAGGGGACTCTGGAAACACCATATATTTT.

The chain links TRBV6-5 to TRBJ1-2; TRBD1 matches 8 bases. The CDR3 sequence is 12 residues long. CDR1 MNHEY and CDR2 SVGAGI come from the germline V gene. The trim removed 6 bases at V and 8 bases at J, leaving 5 bases unmatched. CDR3 coding DNA: TGTGCCAGCAGGAAATCAGGGGGCGGCTACACCTTC. This codes for CASRKSGGGYTF.

The chain couples TRBV19 to TRBJ1-2; 10 bases align to TRBD1. With 8 bases clipped from V and 1 base from J, the junction kept 13 bases outside the gene matches. Germline V gene data show CDR1 as LNHDA and CDR2 as SQIVND (reference sequence). The CDR3 is 17 residues long. CDR3 coding DNA: TGTGCCAGTGGGGGATCGGGACAGGGGAGGGATAACTATGGCTACACCTTC. Translated: CASGGSGQGRDNYGYTF.

The chain combines TRBV9 with TRBJ2-1, with 13 positions matching TRBD2. V lost 4 bases, J lost 9 bases, and 10 bases stayed unmatched. Germline CDR1 SGDLS, CDR2 YYNGEE. This CDR3 is built from 16 residues. The CDR3 protein is CASSPRTSGGSFEQFF. The CDR3 DNA reads as TGTGCCAGCAGCCCTCGGACTAGCGGGGGCTCTTTTGAGCAGTTCTTC.

This clone was counted a few times. The rearrangement links TRBV28 to TRBJ2-7, with D unclear. The length of the CDR3 is 14 residues. The germline CDR1 and CDR2 sequences are MDHEN and SYDVKM. The V and J ends lost 6 bases and 0 bases respectively, with 12 bases between them. CDR3 nucleotide sequence: TGTGCCAGCAGCCACCCATCCAGCTCCTACGAGCAGTACTTC. It yields the protein CASSHPSSSYEQYF.

About this clone: At the DNA level, this CDR3 is encoded by other sequences in the same sample as well. The chain joins TRBV28 to TRBJ2-7; tentative D call: TRBD1 (6 bases). CDR1 is MDHEN and CDR2 is SYDVKM in the germline V gene. The CDR3 is 13 residues long. V was pared by 5 bases and J by 3 bases, with 11 bases between. CDR3 protein: CASSPGQSYEQYF. In DNA, the CDR3 is TGTGCCAGCAGTCCAGGACAGAGCTACGAGCAGTACTTC. The entire variable domain, with the rest obtained from reference TRBV28 and TRBJ2-7, is as follows: DVKVTQSSRYLVKRTGEKVFLECVQDMDHENMFWYRQDPGLGLRLIYFSYDVKMKEKGDIPEGYSVSREKKERFSLILESASTNQTSMYLCASSPGQSYEQYFGPGTRLTVT.

About this clone itself: Other DNA sequences in this specimen translate into the identical CDR3. This chain uses TRBV19 with TRBJ2-3, with 7 positions matching TRBD1. Germline loops: CDR1 LNHDA, CDR2 SQIVND (reference sequence). V shed 2 bases and J 4 bases; nucleotides not matched to a gene: 0. The CDR3 has 13 residues. The CDR3 bases are TGTGCCAGTAGTATACAGGGGGCAGATACGCAGTATTTT. Translating it yields CASSIQGADTQYF.

The chain employs TRBV5-1 and TRBJ2-5; tentatively, D is TRBD2 (6 bases). The V gene's germline CDR1 is SGHRS and CDR2 YFSETQ. Trimming removed 2 bases from V and 3 bases from J, with 17 bases in between. The CDR3 runs 16 residues. CDR3: CASSLSTSPVKETQYF. The CDR3 region has the DNA TGCGCCAGCAGCTTAAGTACTAGCCCAGTTAAAGAGACCCAGTACTTC.

The chain carries TRBV2 and TRBJ1-5, with D unresolved. The CDR3 runs to 15 residues. Germline loops: CDR1 SNHLY, CDR2 FYNNEI. V was shortened by 3 bases and J by 4 bases, with 13 bases between the two germline ends. The CDR3 DNA sequence: TGTGCCAGCAGTGAGTCGCCGACTGGAAATCAGCCCCAGCATTTT. This codes for CASSESPTGNQPQHF.

This chain connects TRBV10-1 to TRBJ1-3, with 7 bases aligning to TRBD1. Looked up from germline, CDR1 is WNHNN and CDR2 is SYGVQD (reference sequence). This CDR3 has 17 amino acids. V dropped 2 bases and J dropped 3; count of bases not matched to a gene: 10. The CDR3: CASSEKGQADVGNTIYF. The CDR3 DNA reads as TGCGCCAGCAGTGAGAAAGGACAGGCAGATGTTGGAAACACCATATATTTT.

This chain joins TRBV6-5 and TRBJ1-1; D is possibly TRBD1 (5 bases). In germline, CDR1 is MNHEY, CDR2 SVGAGI. Deletions cut 0 bases from V and 0 bases from J, with 8 bases between. This CDR3 region has 15 residues. The DNA for the CDR3 is TGTGCCAGCAGTTACTCTGCGGACATGAACACTGAAGCTTTCTTT. Residues: CASSYSADMNTEAFF.

The gene calls are TRBV5-1 and TRBJ1-2; 7 positions match TRBD1. V lost 3 bases to trimming and J lost 8 bases; unmatched junction nucleotides: 10. This CDR3 comprises 14 residues. Germline V gene sequence: CDR1 SGHRS, CDR2 YFSETQ. The CDR3 DNA follows: TGCGCCAGCAGCTCTACAGGGGTGCGACTCGGCTACACCTTC. Encoded protein: CASSSTGVRLGYTF.

This clone turned up a few times. V is TRBV27 and J is TRBJ2-7; 9 bases align to TRBD1. The CDR3 loop spans 12 amino acids. V shed 8 bases and J 3 bases; nucleotides not matched to a gene: 2. The germline V gene has CDR1 MNHEY and CDR2 SMNVEV (reference sequence). The CDR3 reads CASGDRDYEQYF. The CDR3 region has the DNA TGTGCCAGCGGGGACAGGGACTACGAGCAGTACTTC.

This clone came up a few times. The chain recombines TRBV12-2 with TRBJ1-3; the D call TRBD1 from the table was never checked on the DNA. TRBV12-2 is classified as a pseudogene. This CDR3 is built from 21 residues. The DNA for the CDR3 is TGTGCAAGTCGCTTAGCGCTTATTCTTGAAGAACAGGGGGCCTCAGGAAACACCATATATTTT. Translated: CASRLALILEEQGASGNTIYF.

The rearrangement uses TRBV19 and TRBJ2-7; TRBD2 matches at 11 bases. Germline V lookup: CDR1 LNHDA, CDR2 SQIVND (reference sequence). The CDR3 extends over 16 amino acids. Trimming removed 2 bases from V and 4 bases from J; junction bases left unmatched: 7. CDR3 bases: TGTGCCAGTAGTATATCCACTAGCGGGAGTTCTTACGAGCAGTACTTC. Translation gives CASSISTSGSSYEQYF.

V and J are TRBV6-1 and TRBJ2-4; tentatively, D is TRBD1 (5 bases). The CDR3 covers 16 residues. V shed 2 bases and J shed 2 bases, with 13 bases lying between them. CDR1 and CDR2 from the germline V gene are MNHNS and SASEGT. The CDR3 DNA reads as TGTGCCAGCAGTGAATCTTACAGGTGGACCAAAAACATTCAGTACTTC. Its translation: CASSESYRWTKNIQYF.